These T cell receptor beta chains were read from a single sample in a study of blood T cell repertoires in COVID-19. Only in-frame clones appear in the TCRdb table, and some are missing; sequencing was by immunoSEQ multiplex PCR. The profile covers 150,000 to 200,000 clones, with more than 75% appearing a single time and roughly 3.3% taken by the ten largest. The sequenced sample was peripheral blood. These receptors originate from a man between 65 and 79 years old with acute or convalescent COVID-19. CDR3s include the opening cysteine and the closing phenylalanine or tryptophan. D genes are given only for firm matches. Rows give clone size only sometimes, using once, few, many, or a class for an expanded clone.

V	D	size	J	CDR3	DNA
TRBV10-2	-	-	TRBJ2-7	CASMEDYELYEQYF	TGCGCCAGCATGGAGGACTACGAGCTTTACGAGCAGTACTTC
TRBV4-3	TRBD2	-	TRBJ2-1	CASSHPRVLAGGAYNEQFF	TGCGCCAGCAGCCACCCGAGGGTGTTAGCGGGGGGTGCCTACAATGAGCAGTTCTTC
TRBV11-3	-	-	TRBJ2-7	CASSSRSSGGYEQYF	TGTGCCAGCAGCTCAAGATCGAGCGGAGGCTACGAGCAGTACTTC
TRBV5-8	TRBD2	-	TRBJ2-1	CASSLVLAGYNEQFF	TGTGCCAGCAGCTTGGTTCTAGCGGGTTACAATGAGCAGTTCTTC
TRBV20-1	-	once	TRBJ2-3	CSAPFTDTQYF	TGCAGTGCTCCGTTCACAGATACGCAGTATTTT
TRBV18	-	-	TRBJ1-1	CASSPTAYDEAFF	TGTGCCAGCTCACCGACAGCCTACGATGAAGCTTTCTTT
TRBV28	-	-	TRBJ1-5	CASSSLWHNSNQPQHF	TGTGCCAGCAGTTCCCTTTGGCACAATAGCAATCAGCCCCAGCATTTT
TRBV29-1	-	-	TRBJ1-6	CSVGTGRNSPLHF	TGCAGCGTTGGTACAGGGCGCAATTCACCCCTCCACTTT
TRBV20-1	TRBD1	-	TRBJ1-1	CSASWTGGLFEAFF	TGCAGTGCTAGTTGGACAGGGGGACTATTTGAAGCTTTCTTT
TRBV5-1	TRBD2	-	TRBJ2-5	CASSLESGGETQYF	TGCGCCAGCAGCTTGGAATCCGGGGGGGAGACCCAGTACTTC
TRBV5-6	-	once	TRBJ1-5	CASSLGVGDNQPQHF	TGTGCCAGCAGCTTAGGAGTCGGCGACAATCAGCCCCAGCATTTT
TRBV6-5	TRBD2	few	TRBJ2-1	CASSYGWGGNEQFF	TGTGCCAGCAGTTACGGGTGGGGAGGGAATGAGCAGTTCTTC
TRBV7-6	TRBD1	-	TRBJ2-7	CASSLAGTGPYEQYF	TGTGCCAGCAGCTTAGCGGGGACAGGCCCCTACGAGCAGTACTTC
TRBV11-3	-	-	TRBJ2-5	CASSPGGRGETQYF	TGTGCCAGCAGCCCGGGGGGCCGTGGGGAGACCCAGTACTTC
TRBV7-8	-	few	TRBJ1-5	CASSPSGNQPQHF	TGTGCCAGCAGCCCGTCCGGGAATCAGCCCCAGCATTTT
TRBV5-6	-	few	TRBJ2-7	CASSLFGQGPLEQYF	TGTGCCAGCAGCTTGTTTGGGCAGGGGCCCCTCGAGCAGTACTTC
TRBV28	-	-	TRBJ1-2	CASSGRIYGYTF	TGTGCCAGCAGTGGCAGGATATATGGCTACACCTTC
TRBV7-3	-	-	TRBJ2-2	CASSSGGGDLYTGELFF	TGTGCCAGCAGCTCTGGGGGAGGCGACCTCTACACCGGGGAGCTGTTTTTT
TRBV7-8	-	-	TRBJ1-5	CASSLTVNQPQHF	TGTGCCAGCTCTCTGACAGTCAATCAGCCCCAGCATTTT
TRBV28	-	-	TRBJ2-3	CASSPPSGYVGDTQYF	TGTGCCAGCAGTCCGCCTTCAGGGTATGTCGGTGATACGCAGTATTTT
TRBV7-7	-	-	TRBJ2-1	CASSLRASGTGDNEQFF	TGTGCCAGCAGCTTAAGGGCGAGCGGGACAGGTGACAATGAGCAGTTCTTC
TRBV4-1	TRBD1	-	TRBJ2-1	CASSLDRDNEQFF	TGCGCCAGCAGCTTAGACAGGGACAATGAGCAGTTCTTC
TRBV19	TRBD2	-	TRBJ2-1	CASRTSGGAEQFF	TGTGCCAGCAGGACTAGCGGGGGGGCTGAGCAGTTCTTC
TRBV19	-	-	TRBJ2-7	CAGLPGLDSYEQYF	TGTGCCGGTTTACCGGGACTTGACTCCTACGAGCAGTACTTC
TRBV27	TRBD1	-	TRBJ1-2	CASSLDRGRIYGYTF	TGTGCCAGCAGTTTAGACAGGGGGCGCATCTATGGCTACACCTTC
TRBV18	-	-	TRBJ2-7	CASSLYTTVSYEQYF	TGTGCCAGCTCACTATATACCACAGTCTCCTACGAGCAGTACTTC
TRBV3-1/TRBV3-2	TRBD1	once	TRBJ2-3	CASSPRDRGNTQYF	TGTGCCAGCAGCCCGCGGGACAGGGGAAATACGCAGTATTTT
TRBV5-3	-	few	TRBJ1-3	CARSLIHDPGSSGNTIYF	TGTGCCAGAAGCTTGATCCACGACCCCGGGAGCTCTGGAAACACCATATATTTT
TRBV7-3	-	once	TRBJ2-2	CASSSGGANTGELFF	TGTGCCAGCAGCTCTGGAGGTGCGAACACCGGGGAGCTGTTTTTT
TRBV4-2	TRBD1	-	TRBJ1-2	CASSQDSGDRGRFYGYTF	TGTGCCAGCAGCCAAGATAGTGGGGACAGGGGGCGCTTCTATGGCTACACCTTC
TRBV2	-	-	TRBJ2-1	CASLGGGSYNEQFF	TGTGCCAGCCTCGGGGGAGGTTCCTACAATGAGCAGTTCTTC
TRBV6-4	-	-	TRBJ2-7	CASSDTLDQGYEQYF	TGTGCCAGCAGTGACACCTTGGACCAGGGATACGAGCAGTACTTC
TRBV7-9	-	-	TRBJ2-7	CASSLGNLATVYEQYF	TGTGCCAGCAGCTTAGGCAATCTAGCCACCGTCTACGAGCAGTACTTC
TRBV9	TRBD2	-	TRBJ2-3	CASSHSGSTDTQYF	TGTGCCAGCAGCCATAGCGGGAGCACAGATACGCAGTATTTT
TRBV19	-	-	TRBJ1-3	CASSIDTGNTIYF	TGTGCCAGTAGTATAGATACTGGAAACACCATATATTTT
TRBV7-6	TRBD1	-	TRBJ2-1	CASSLDFGTGSDEQFF	TGTGCCAGCAGCTTAGACTTCGGGACAGGGAGTGATGAGCAGTTCTTC
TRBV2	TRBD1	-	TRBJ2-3	CASRAVQGAGTDTQYF	TGTGCCAGCAGGGCCGTTCAGGGGGCGGGCACAGATACGCAGTATTTT
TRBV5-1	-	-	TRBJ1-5	CASSLDARGQPQHF	TGCGCCAGCAGCTTGGACGCGCGGGGTCAGCCCCAGCATTTT
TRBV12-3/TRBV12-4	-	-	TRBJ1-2	CASSFSGYGYTF	TGTGCCAGCAGTTTTTCGGGCTATGGCTACACCTTC
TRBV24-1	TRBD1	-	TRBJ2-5	CATSESGTGKEETQYF	TGTGCCACCAGTGAATCCGGGACAGGGAAGGAGGAGACCCAGTACTTC
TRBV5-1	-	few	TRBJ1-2	CASSLAPRSYGYTF	TGCGCCAGCAGCTTGGCCCCGAGGAGCTATGGCTACACCTTC
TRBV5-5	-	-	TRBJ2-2	CASRPPGQSNTGELFF	TGTGCCAGCAGACCCCCCGGACAGTCGAACACCGGGGAGCTGTTTTTT
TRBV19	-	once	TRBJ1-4	CASSGREPNEKLFF	TGTGCCAGTAGTGGCAGGGAACCTAATGAAAAACTGTTTTTT
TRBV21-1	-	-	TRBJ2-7	CASSPVEGRNEQYF	TGTGCCAGCAGCCCCGTCGAGGGTAGGAACGAGCAGTACTTC
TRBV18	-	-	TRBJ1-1	CASSLAMGHAEAFF	TGTGCCAGCTCATTAGCTATGGGGCACGCTGAAGCTTTCTTT
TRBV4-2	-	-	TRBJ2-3	CASSQAPGEADTQYF	TGTGCCAGCAGCCAAGCGCCGGGAGAGGCAGATACGCAGTATTTT
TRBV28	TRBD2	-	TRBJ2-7	CASTRGGSPYEQYF	TGTGCCAGCACCCGTGGCGGGAGCCCCTACGAGCAGTACTTC
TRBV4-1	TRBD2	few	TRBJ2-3	CASSALERERPTDTQYF	TGCGCCAGCAGCGCACTGGAGCGGGAGCGGCCGACAGATACGCAGTATTTT
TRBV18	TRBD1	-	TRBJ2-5	CASSPRGQSRETQYF	TGTGCCAGCTCACCACGGGGACAGAGCAGAGAGACCCAGTACTTC